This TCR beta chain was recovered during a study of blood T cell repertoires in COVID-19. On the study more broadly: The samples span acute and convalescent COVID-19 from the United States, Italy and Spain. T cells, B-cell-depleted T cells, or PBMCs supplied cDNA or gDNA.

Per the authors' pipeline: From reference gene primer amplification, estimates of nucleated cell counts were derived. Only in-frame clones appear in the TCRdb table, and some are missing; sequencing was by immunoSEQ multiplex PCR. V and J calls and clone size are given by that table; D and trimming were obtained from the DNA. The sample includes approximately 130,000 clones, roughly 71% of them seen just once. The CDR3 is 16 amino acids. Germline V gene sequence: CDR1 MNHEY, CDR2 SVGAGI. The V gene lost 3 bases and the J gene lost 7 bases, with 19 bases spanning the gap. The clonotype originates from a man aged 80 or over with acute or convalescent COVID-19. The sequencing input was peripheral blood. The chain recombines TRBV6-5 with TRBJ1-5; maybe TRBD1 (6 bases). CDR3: CASSYLGQLTGQPQHF. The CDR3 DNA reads TGTGCCAGCAGTTATCTCGGACAGCTTACCGGGCAGCCCCAGCATTTT.